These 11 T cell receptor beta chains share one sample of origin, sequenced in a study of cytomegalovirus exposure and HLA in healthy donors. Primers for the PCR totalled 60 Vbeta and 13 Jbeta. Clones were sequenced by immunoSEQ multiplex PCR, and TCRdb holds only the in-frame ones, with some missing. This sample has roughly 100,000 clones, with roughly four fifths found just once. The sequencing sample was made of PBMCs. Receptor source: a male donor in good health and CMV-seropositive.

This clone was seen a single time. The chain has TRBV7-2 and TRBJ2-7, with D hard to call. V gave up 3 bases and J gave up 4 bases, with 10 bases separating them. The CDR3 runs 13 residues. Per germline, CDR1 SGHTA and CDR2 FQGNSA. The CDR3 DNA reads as TGTGCCAGCAGCTTTGAGGCAGCTTACGAGCAGTACTTC. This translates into CASSFEAAYEQYF.

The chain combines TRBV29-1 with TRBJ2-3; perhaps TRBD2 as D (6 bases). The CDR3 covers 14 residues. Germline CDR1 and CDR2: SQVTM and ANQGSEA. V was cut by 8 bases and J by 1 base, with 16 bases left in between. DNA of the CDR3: TGCAGCTCCCGAACTACGGGGGGCACAGATACGCAGTATTTT. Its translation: CSSRTTGGTDTQYF.

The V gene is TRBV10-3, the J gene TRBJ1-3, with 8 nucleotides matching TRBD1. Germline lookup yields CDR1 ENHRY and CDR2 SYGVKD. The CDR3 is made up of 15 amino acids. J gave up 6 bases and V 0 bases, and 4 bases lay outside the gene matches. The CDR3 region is CAISESGQGSNTIYF. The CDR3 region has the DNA TGTGCCATCAGTGAGTCCGGACAGGGTTCAAACACCATATATTTT.

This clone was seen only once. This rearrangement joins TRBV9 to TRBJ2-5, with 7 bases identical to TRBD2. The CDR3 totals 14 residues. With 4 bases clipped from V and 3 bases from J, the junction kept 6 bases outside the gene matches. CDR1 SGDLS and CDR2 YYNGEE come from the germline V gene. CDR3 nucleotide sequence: TGTGCCAGCAGCATCCTAGCGGAGGAAGAGACCCAGTACTTC. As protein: CASSILAEEETQYF.

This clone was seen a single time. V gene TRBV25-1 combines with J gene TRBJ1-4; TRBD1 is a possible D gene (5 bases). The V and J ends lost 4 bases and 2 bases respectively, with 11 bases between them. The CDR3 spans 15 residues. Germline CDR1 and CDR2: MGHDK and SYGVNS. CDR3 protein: CASSARGVTNEKLFF. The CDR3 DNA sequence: TGTGCCAGCAGTGCACGGGGGGTGACTAATGAAAAACTGTTTTTT. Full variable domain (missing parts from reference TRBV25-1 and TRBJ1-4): EADIYQTPRYLVIGTGKKITLECSQTMGHDKMYWYQQDPGMELHLIHYSYGVNSTEKGDLSSESTVSRIRTEHFPLTLESARPSHTSQYLCASSARGVTNEKLFFGSGTQLSVL.

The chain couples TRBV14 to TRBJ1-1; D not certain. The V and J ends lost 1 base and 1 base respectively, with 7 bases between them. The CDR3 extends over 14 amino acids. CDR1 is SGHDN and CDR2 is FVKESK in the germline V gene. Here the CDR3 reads CASSQGRANTEAFF. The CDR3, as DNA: TGTGCCAGCAGCCAAGGGAGAGCGAACACTGAAGCTTTCTTT.

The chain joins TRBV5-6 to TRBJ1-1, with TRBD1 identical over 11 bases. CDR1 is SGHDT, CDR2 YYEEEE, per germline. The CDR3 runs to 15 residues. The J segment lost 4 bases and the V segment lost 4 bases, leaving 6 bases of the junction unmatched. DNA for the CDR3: TGTGCCAGCAGCCCTCGGACAGGGGGCCGCACTGAAGCTTTCTTT. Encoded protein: CASSPRTGGRTEAFF. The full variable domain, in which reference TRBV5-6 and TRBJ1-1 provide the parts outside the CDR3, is DAGVTQSPTHLIKTRGQQVTLRCSPKSGHDTVSWYQQALGQGPQFIFQYYEEEERQRGNFPDRFSGHQFPNYSSELNVNALLLGDSALYLCASSPRTGGRTEAFFGQGTRLTVV.

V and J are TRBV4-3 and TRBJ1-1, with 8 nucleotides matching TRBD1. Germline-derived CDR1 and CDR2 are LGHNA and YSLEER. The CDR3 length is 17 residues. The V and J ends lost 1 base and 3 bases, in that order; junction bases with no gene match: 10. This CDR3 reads CASSQATTGVRDTEAFF. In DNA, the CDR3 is TGCGCCAGCAGCCAAGCGACGACAGGGGTTCGGGACACTGAAGCTTTCTTT.

CDR3 loop: CASSQDSPWTFRGAGELFF. CDR3 DNA: TGCGCCAGCAGCCAAGATTCCCCCTGGACGTTCAGGGGGGCCGGGGAGCTGTTTTTT. V gene TRBV4-3 combines with J gene TRBJ2-2; tentatively, D is TRBD1 (7 bases). CDR1 LGHNA and CDR2 YSLEER come from the germline V gene. The CDR3 extends over 19 amino acids. V lost 0 bases and J 6 bases, leaving 23 bases between the germline ends.

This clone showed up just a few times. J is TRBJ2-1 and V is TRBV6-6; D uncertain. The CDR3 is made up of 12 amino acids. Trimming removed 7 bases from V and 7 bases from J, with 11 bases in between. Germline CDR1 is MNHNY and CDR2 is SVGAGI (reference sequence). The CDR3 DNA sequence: TGTGCCAGCAAAACGTACCAGAATGAGCAGTTCTTC. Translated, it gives CASKTYQNEQFF.

The CDR3 reads CASSQGGTGGVEQYF. The CDR3 DNA sequence: TGTGCCAGCAGCCAAGGGGGGACAGGGGGCGTCGAGCAGTACTTC. The rearrangement links TRBV7-2 to TRBJ2-7; 12 positions match TRBD1. Germline CDR1 is SGHTA and CDR2 is FQGNSA. This CDR3 spans 15 amino acids. Trimming took 5 bases from V and 6 from J; bases not matched to a gene: 8.